The sequence of this T cell receptor (beta chain) was determined in a study of somatic mutations in cytotoxic T cells in rheumatoid arthritis. The data were produced by immunoSEQ multiplex PCR, yet TCRdb's version contains in-frame clones alone and is incomplete. Seen here are 15,000 to 20,000 clones, 74% observed once, and the top ten hold about 5%. The CDR3 extends over 16 amino acids. The source material was CD8+ T cells sorted from blood. The V call is TRBV21-1, the J call TRBJ2-5; TRBD2 is the table's D call and was not checked against the DNA. TRBV21-1 is marked as a pseudogene. This TCR came from a man between 60 and 75 years old in good health. The CDR3 region is CASSRGAVGVQETQYF. Here the CDR3 DNA reads TGTGCCAGCAGCCGGGGGGCAGTGGGGGTTCAAGAGACCCAGTACTTC.